The rows below give T cell receptor beta chains drawn from one sample of a study of glioma-infiltrating T cells. Using its own MiXCR run on the multiplex PCR reads, TCRdb lists one record per CDR3 protein. The sample records around 20,000 distinct CDR3 sequences, roughly 25% being singletons. The sequencing sample was made of glioma tissue, nonneoplastic brain tissue, or PBMCs (not recorded which). The origin of the receptors is a human donor with low-grade glioma or glioblastoma, undergoing nonglioma brain surgery, or in good health (not recorded which). Each CDR3 is given with its conserved first and last residue. Each record gives: V gene, J gene, clone size, D gene, CDR3 DNA, CDR3 protein. D genes are given only for firm matches. Expanded clones get a size class; other rows say once, few or many, or leave the size out.

TRBV19	TRBJ2-1	.	TRBD2	TGTGCCAGTAGTCTAGCGGGGGGCCCCTACAATGGGCAGTTCTTC	CASSLAGGPYNGQFF
TRBV6-1	TRBJ1-2	many	TRBD1	TGTGCCAGCAGTTTCTACAGGGGAGAAGGCTATGGCTACACCTTC	CASSFYRGEGYGYTF
TRBV2	TRBJ2-7	.	.	TGTGCCAGCAGTGAAGGGAGGCAGTACTTC	CASSEGRQYF
TRBV2	TRBJ2-2	.	.	TGTGCCAGCAGGATACTAGCCGGGGAGCTGTTTTTT	CASRILAGELFF
TRBV20-1	TRBJ2-7	.	.	TGCAGTGCTGTAGAACGGACTTACGAGCAGTACTTC	CSAVERTYEQYF
TRBV30	TRBJ2-7	.	.	TGTGCCTGGAGTTACTCCGAGCGGGACAGAGGCGAGCAGTACTTC	CAWSYSERDRGEQYF
TRBV7-2	TRBJ1-3	few	TRBD1	TGTGCCAGCAGCTTGAGGAAGACAGGGAGAATTTCTGGAAACACCATATATTTT	CASSLRKTGRISGNTIYF
TRBV28	TRBJ2-4	few	.	TGTGCCAGCAGTTTTCTGCCCTCGACAGTGGGGAAGACCAAAAACATTCAGTACTTC	CASSFLPSTVGKTKNIQYF
TRBV6-2/TRBV6-3	TRBJ2-7	.	.	TGTGCCAGCAGTGTGGGGTTGCACGAGCAGTACTTC	CASSVGLHEQYF
TRBV7-3	TRBJ1-1	many	.	TGTGCCAGCAGCTTATCGCGACCCACCCCTGGGACTGAAGCTTTCTTT	CASSLSRPTPGTEAFF
TRBV20-1	TRBJ1-4	many	.	TGCAGTGTTACCGGGACGGATAATGAAAAACTGTTTTTT	CSVTGTDNEKLFF
TRBV30	TRBJ1-2	.	.	TGTGCCTGGAGTGCTTGGACGGCGGACTATGGCTACACCTTC	CAWSAWTADYGYTF
TRBV19	TRBJ2-1	many	TRBD2	TGTGCCAGTAGTATAGAAGCTAGCGGAGTCTACAATGAGCAGTTCTTC	CASSIEASGVYNEQFF
TRBV20-1	TRBJ2-7	many	TRBD1	TGCAGTGCTCAGGGGGCGCAAGGAGGCGAGCAGTACTTC	CSAQGAQGGEQYF
TRBV7-6	TRBJ2-2	many	TRBD2	TGTGCCAGCAGCCGGGGACTAGCGGGGGCAAAGACCGGGGAGCTGTTTTTT	CASSRGLAGAKTGELFF
TRBV7-6	TRBJ2-1	few	.	TGTGCCCGCAGCTTAGTTCTAGCAAGAAATGAGCAGTTCTTC	CARSLVLARNEQFF
TRBV14	TRBJ2-3	many	TRBD2	TGTGCCAGCAGCCAAAGACTAGCGGGGGTAGATACGCAGTATTTT	CASSQRLAGVDTQYF
TRBV3-1	TRBJ2-5	many	.	TGTGCCAGCAGCTGGGCGGTAGCCCAAGAGACCCAGTACTTC	CASSWAVAQETQYF
TRBV7-2	TRBJ1-1	many	.	TGTGCCAGCAGCTTGAGCGCAACAGTGACTGAAGCTTTCTTT	CASSLSATVTEAFF
TRBV5-1	TRBJ2-3	once	.	TGCGCCAGCAGGACAGGGAGGAGCGCAGATACGCAGTATTTT	CASRTGRSADTQYF
TRBV2	TRBJ1-5	once	.	TGTGCCAGTAATCAAGGCGGCCCCAATCAGCCCCAGCATTTT	CASNQGGPNQPQHF
TRBV4-1	TRBJ2-7	.	.	TGCGCCAGCAGCTCCAGCGGGTCTGTCCCCTACGAGCAGTACTTC	CASSSSGSVPYEQYF
TRBV7-2	TRBJ2-1	.	.	TGTGCCCGCAGCTTAGCCCCGGGACTCTCCAATGAGCAGTTCTTC	CARSLAPGLSNEQFF
TRBV11-2	TRBJ2-2	.	.	TGTGCCAGCAGCCCGAACAACAGGGCCGGGGAGCTGTTTTTT	CASSPNNRAGELFF
TRBV20-1	TRBJ2-7	.	.	TGCAGTGCTGTTGGCTACGAGCAGTACTTC	CSAVGYEQYF
TRBV5-4	TRBJ2-7	many	.	TGTGCCAGCAGCTTGGACGGACAAACTTACGAGCAGTACTTC	CASSLDGQTYEQYF
TRBV20-1	TRBJ2-5	many	.	TGCAGTGCTTCACTCCCTCGGACGGTCCAAGAGACCCAGTACTTC	CSASLPRTVQETQYF
TRBV19	TRBJ2-1	.	.	TGTGCCAGTAGTTTACTAGCAGGCTCCTACAATGAGCAGTTCTTC	CASSLLAGSYNEQFF
TRBV19	TRBJ2-2	.	TRBD2	TGTGCCAGTCGAGGACTAGCCGCGGCCGGGGAGCTGTTTTTT	CASRGLAAAGELFF
TRBV7-9	TRBJ2-5	few	TRBD1	TGTGCCAGTATCGGACAGGGAACAAGTTTGACCCAGTACTTC	CASIGQGTSLTQYF
TRBV2	TRBJ2-5	.	TRBD2	TGTGCCAGCAGTGATGGAACTAGCGGGGGATATGAGACCCAGTACTTC	CASSDGTSGGYETQYF
TRBV29-1	TRBJ1-1	.	.	TGCAGCGTTGAACGTGGGCCAACAGAAGCTTTCTTT	CSVERGPTEAFF
TRBV4-2	TRBJ1-3	.	.	TGTGCCAGCAGCTCCAACAGCTCCTCTGGAAACACCATATATTTT	CASSSNSSSGNTIYF
TRBV28	TRBJ2-1	many	.	TGTGCCAGCAGTTTCCGGGGTAGTCAGTTCTTC	CASSFRGSQFF
TRBV13	TRBJ1-1	.	TRBD1	TGTGCCAGCAGTCTACCCCAGGGGGCGTTGGGGAACACTGAAGCTTTCTTT	CASSLPQGALGNTEAFF
TRBV20-1	TRBJ2-7	many	.	TGCAGTGCTAGAGGGATGGGGGTTTACGAGCAGTACTTC	CSARGMGVYEQYF
TRBV7-8	TRBJ1-6	many	.	TGTGCCAGCAGCTTAGGGCAGGATAATTCACCCCTCCACTTT	CASSLGQDNSPLHF
TRBV20-1	TRBJ2-7	many	TRBD1	TGCAGTGCATCCGGGACAGGGATTCTCGAGCAGTACTTC	CSASGTGILEQYF
TRBV11-2	TRBJ2-7	few	.	TGTGCCAGCAGCTTTCTACAGCCCTACGAGCAGTACTTC	CASSFLQPYEQYF
TRBV2	TRBJ1-1	.	.	TGTTCCAGCTCCAGGGATAAGAACACTGAAGCTTTCTTT	CSSSRDKNTEAFF
TRBV7-3	TRBJ2-5	many	.	TGTGCCAGCAGCTTAACGGGCTACTCGGGGCAAAAAGAGACCCAGTACTTC	CASSLTGYSGQKETQYF
TRBV27	TRBJ2-7	.	TRBD2	TGTGCCAGCAGTTCTGGACTAGCGGGGGCGGGGGAGCAGTACTTC	CASSSGLAGAGEQYF
TRBV7-9	TRBJ1-1	.	TRBD1	TGTGCCAGCAGCCCTCAGGGGGCGGTTGGTCGGACTGAAGCTTTCTTT	CASSPQGAVGRTEAFF
TRBV2	TRBJ2-1	.	.	TGTGCCAGCAGTGAATGGGGGCCCCTCAATGAGCAGTTCTTC	CASSEWGPLNEQFF
TRBV27	TRBJ2-5	many	.	TGTGCCAGCAGCCCCGGGGGGCTCGGGACCCAGTACTTC	CASSPGGLGTQYF
TRBV6-6	TRBJ1-3	many	.	TGTGCCAGCAGTTACGCGACAGGTGGTTTTGGCACCATATATTTT	CASSYATGGFGTIYF
TRBV7-6	TRBJ2-3	many	.	TGTGCCAGCAGCCCCCCGGGGAGCGGTACGCAGTATTTT	CASSPPGSGTQYF
TRBV27	TRBJ1-2	many	.	TGTGCCAGCCTTTCGACAGGAGGGGCTAACTATGGCTACACCTTC	CASLSTGGANYGYTF